Listed below are T cell receptor beta chains from one sample, sequenced in a study of T cells in Graves' hyperthyroidism and ophthalmopathy. TCRdb passed the multiplex PCR reads through MiXCR, listing each CDR3 protein once. The data hold roughly 530,000 distinct CDR3 sequences, with about a sixth observed a single time. What was sequenced was blood. The receptors were sampled from a woman between 18 and 29 years old with Graves' ophthalmopathy. Each CDR3 is given with its conserved first and last residue. D genes are given only for firm matches. Clone size appears in some rows only: once, few, many, or a class for an expanded clone.

>TRBV30|NA|TRBJ2-5|NA
CAWSVLTGYQETQYF
TGTGCCTGGAGTGTACTTACAGGGTACCAAGAGACCCAGTACTTC
>TRBV4-2|NA|TRBJ2-2|TRBD2
CASSQKAGGNTGELFF
TGTGCCAGCAGCCAAAAAGCGGGGGGTAACACCGGGGAGCTGTTTTTT
>TRBV12-3/TRBV12-4|NA|TRBJ2-2|NA
CAARRRGSNTGELFF
TGTGCCGCCAGGCGGAGGGGTTCGAACACCGGGGAGCTGTTTTTT
>TRBV6-1|few|TRBJ2-2|TRBD1
CASSLIQGAHTGELFF
TGTGCCAGCAGCCTAATACAGGGGGCGCACACCGGGGAGCTGTTTTTT
>TRBV20-1|NA|TRBJ2-2|TRBD1
CSARHQGAGAGELFF
TGCAGTGCTAGACATCAGGGGGCAGGTGCCGGGGAGCTGTTTTTT
>TRBV9|many|TRBJ2-3|NA
CASSVDLGLSTDTQYF
TGTGCCAGCAGCGTAGATCTAGGGCTGAGCACAGATACGCAGTATTTT
>TRBV20-1|many|TRBJ1-5|TRBD1
CSARDIGGQGYQPQHF
TGCAGTGCTAGAGATATAGGCGGACAGGGGTATCAGCCCCAGCATTTT
>TRBV4-1|few|TRBJ1-3|NA
CASSQEGRFGNTIYF
TGCGCCAGCAGCCAAGAGGGTCGGTTTGGAAACACCATATATTTT
>TRBV6-2/TRBV6-3|NA|TRBJ2-3|NA
CASSYSAVAGTDTQYF
TGTGCCAGCAGTTACTCGGCGGTAGCCGGGACAGATACGCAGTATTTT
>TRBV2|few|TRBJ2-1|TRBD2
CASSGLAGGHNEQFF
TGTGCCAGCAGTGGACTAGCGGGGGGGCACAATGAGCAGTTCTTC
>TRBV30|NA|TRBJ2-1|NA
CAFTRGIYNEQFF
TGTGCCTTTACTAGAGGCATCTACAATGAGCAGTTCTTC
>TRBV15|NA|TRBJ2-1|TRBD2
CATSSVAGGGNEQFF
TGTGCCACCAGCAGTGTGGCGGGGGGAGGTAATGAGCAGTTCTTC
>TRBV7-2|many|TRBJ1-6|NA
CASSSLGGPKPLHF
TGTGCCAGCAGCTCCCTCGGAGGGCCTAAACCCCTCCACTTT
>TRBV11-2|many|TRBJ2-1|NA
CASSLAEAGEQFF
TGTGCCAGCAGCTTAGCTGAGGCGGGTGAGCAGTTCTTC
>TRBV9|once|TRBJ2-1|TRBD2
CASSAGTSGRGNEQFF
TGTGCCAGCAGCGCCGGGACTAGCGGGAGGGGGAATGAGCAGTTCTTC
>TRBV19|NA|TRBJ2-3|NA
CASSLQATQYF
TGTGCCAGTAGTTTACAGGCCACGCAGTATTTT
>TRBV7-3|NA|TRBJ2-2|NA
CASSRSPPGAGGHVGELFF
TGTGCCAGCAGCCGGTCCCCCCCGGGAGCCGGGGGCCACGTCGGGGAGCTGTTTTTT
>TRBV28|many|TRBJ2-5|TRBD2
CASSFGTSVEFQETQYF
TGTGCCAGCAGTTTCGGGACTAGCGTCGAATTCCAAGAGACCCAGTACTTC
>TRBV14|NA|TRBJ2-1|NA
CASSQLATAENEQFF
TGTGCCAGCAGCCAACTTGCGACAGCTGAAAATGAGCAGTTCTTC
>TRBV6-1|many|TRBJ2-5|TRBD1
CASSYPRTGGLETQYF
TGTGCCAGCAGTTATCCGAGGACAGGGGGGTTGGAGACCCAGTACTTC
>TRBV19|few|TRBJ2-2|NA
CASSGSARGELFF
TGTGCCAGTAGTGGATCAGCCAGGGGGGAGCTGTTTTTT
>TRBV6-1|many|TRBJ2-5|TRBD2
CASSEPELAVIRPGETQYF
TGTGCCAGCAGTGAACCAGAGCTAGCGGTTATACGGCCCGGGGAGACCCAGTACTTC
>TRBV30|NA|TRBJ2-5|NA
CAWRGEYQETQYF
TGTGCCTGGAGGGGGGAGTACCAAGAGACCCAGTACTTC
>TRBV28|few|TRBJ1-4|NA
CASRSQGQTGEKLFF
TGTGCCAGCAGATCTCAGGGACAAACGGGAGAAAAACTGTTTTTT
>TRBV12-3/TRBV12-4|many|TRBJ2-7|NA
CASSPGRGRSYEQYF
TGTGCCAGCAGCCCCGGCCGCGGACGCTCCTACGAGCAGTACTTC
>TRBV20-1|many|TRBJ1-1|NA
CSASPGGEGAFF
TGCAGTGCTAGTCCCGGGGGCGAAGGAGCTTTCTTT
>TRBV7-2|NA|TRBJ1-1|NA
CASSLERGAQSKAFF
TGTGCCAGCAGCTTAGAGAGGGGGGCCCAATCCAAAGCTTTCTTT
>TRBV7-3|few|TRBJ2-2|NA
CASSSPGVTGELFF
TGTGCCAGCAGCTCCCCGGGGGTCACCGGGGAGCTGTTTTTT
>TRBV5-1|few|TRBJ1-6|NA
CASGLGGRNSPLHF
TGCGCCAGCGGTCTGGGGGGAAGGAATTCACCCCTCCACTTT
>TRBV18|many|TRBJ2-7|NA
CASSPRDRRYEQYF
TGTGCCAGCTCACCACGTGACAGGCGATACGAGCAGTACTTC
>TRBV12-3/TRBV12-4|many|TRBJ1-4|TRBD1
CASSFGQGAQSTNEKLFF
TGTGCCAGCAGCTTTGGACAGGGGGCCCAATCAACTAATGAAAAACTGTTTTTT
>TRBV9|few|TRBJ2-1|NA
CASTVYLKSSYNEQFF
TGTGCCAGCACCGTCTACCTGAAGAGCTCCTACAATGAGCAGTTCTTC
>TRBV7-2|many|TRBJ2-7|TRBD1
CASSRTGAESYEQYF
TGTGCCAGCAGCAGAACAGGGGCTGAGTCCTACGAGCAGTACTTC
>TRBV12-3/TRBV12-4|many|TRBJ1-2|TRBD1
CASSRTGLAGYTF
TGTGCCAGCAGTCGGACAGGGCTTGCCGGCTACACCTTC
>TRBV5-1|many|TRBJ2-3|NA
CASSLFRGTDTQYF
TGCGCCAGCAGCTTGTTCCGTGGCACAGATACGCAGTATTTT
>TRBV5-1|many|TRBJ1-1|NA
CASSPGHSTNTEAFF
TGCGCCAGCAGCCCGGGACACTCTACGAACACTGAAGCTTTCTTT
>TRBV29-1|many|TRBJ2-1|NA
CSVEDWPTGPKKGNEQFF
TGCAGCGTTGAAGATTGGCCGACAGGCCCAAAAAAAGGCAATGAGCAGTTCTTC
>TRBV10-3|NA|TRBJ2-7|NA
CAFSRTGYEQYF
TGTGCCTTCTCTAGAACCGGCTACGAGCAGTACTTC
>TRBV3-1|many|TRBJ1-3|NA
CASSQRGFSGNTIYF
TGTGCCAGCAGCCAGAGGGGGTTCTCTGGAAACACCATATATTTT